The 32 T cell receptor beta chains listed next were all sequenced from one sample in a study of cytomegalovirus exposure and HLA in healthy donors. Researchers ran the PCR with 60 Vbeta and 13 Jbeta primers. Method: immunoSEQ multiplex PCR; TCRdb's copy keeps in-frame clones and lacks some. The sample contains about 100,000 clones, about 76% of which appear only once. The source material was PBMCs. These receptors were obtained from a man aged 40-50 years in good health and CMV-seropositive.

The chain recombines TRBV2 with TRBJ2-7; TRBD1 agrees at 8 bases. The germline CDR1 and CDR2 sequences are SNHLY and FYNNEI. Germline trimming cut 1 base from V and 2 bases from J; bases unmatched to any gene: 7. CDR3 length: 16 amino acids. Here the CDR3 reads CASSEGGQVFTYEQYF. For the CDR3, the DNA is TGTGCCAGCAGTGAAGGGGGACAGGTTTTCACCTACGAGCAGTACTTC. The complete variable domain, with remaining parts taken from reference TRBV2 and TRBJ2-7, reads EPEVTQTPSHQVTQMGQEVILRCVPISNHLYFYWYRQILGQKVEFLVSFYNNEISEKSEIFDDQFSVERPDGSNFTLKIRSTKLEDSAMYFCASSEGGQVFTYEQYFGPGTRLTVT.

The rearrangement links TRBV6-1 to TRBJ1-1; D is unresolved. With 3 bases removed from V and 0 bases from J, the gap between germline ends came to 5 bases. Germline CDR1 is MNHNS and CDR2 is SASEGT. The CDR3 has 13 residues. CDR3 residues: CASSDQMNTEAFF. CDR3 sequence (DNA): TGTGCCAGCAGTGATCAGATGAACACTGAAGCTTTCTTT.

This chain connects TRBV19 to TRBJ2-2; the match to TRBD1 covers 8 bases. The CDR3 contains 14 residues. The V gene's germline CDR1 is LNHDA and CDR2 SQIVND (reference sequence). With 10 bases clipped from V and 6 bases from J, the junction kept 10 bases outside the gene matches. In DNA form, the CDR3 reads TGTGCCACCCAAAACCACAGGGGGGCCGGGGAGCTGTTTTTT. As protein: CATQNHRGAGELFF.

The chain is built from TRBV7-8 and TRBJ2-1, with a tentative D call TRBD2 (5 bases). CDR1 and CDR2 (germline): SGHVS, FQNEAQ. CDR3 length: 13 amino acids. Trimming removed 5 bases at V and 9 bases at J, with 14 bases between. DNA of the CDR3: TGTGCCAGCAGCCCGGGAAGGCCGGGTGAGCAGTTCTTC. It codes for CASSPGRPGEQFF.

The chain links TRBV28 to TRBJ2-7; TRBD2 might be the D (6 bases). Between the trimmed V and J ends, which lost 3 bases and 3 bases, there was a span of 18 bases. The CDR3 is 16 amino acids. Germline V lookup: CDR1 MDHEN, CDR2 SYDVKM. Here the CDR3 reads CASSFPGREIVYEQYF. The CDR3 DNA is TGTGCCAGCAGTTTCCCGGGGCGGGAAATAGTCTACGAGCAGTACTTC.

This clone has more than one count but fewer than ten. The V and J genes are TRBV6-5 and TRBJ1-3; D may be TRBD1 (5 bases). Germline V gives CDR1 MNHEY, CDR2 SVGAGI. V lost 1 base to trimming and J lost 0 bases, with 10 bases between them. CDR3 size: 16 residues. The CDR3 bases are TGTGCCAGCAGTTACTTGGCGGGGGGCTCTGGAAACACCATATATTTT. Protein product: CASSYLAGGSGNTIYF.

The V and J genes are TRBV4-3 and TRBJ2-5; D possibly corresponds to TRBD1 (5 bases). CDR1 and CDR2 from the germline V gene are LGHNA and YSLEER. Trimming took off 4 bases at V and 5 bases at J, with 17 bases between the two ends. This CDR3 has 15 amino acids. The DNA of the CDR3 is TGCGCCAGCAGCCCCACCCAGGGTGTCAGGGAGACCCAGTACTTC. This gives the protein CASSPTQGVRETQYF.

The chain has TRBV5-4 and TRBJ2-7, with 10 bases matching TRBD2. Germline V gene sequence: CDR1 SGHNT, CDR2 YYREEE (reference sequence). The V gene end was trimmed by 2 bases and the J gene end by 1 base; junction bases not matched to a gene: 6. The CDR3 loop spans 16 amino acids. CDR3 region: CASSFLTAGGSYEQYF. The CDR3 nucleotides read TGTGCCAGCAGCTTCCTAACAGCGGGGGGGTCCTACGAGCAGTACTTC.

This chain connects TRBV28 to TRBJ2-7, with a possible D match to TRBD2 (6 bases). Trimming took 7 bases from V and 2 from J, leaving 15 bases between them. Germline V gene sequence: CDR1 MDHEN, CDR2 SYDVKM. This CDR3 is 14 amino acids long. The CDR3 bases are TGTGCCAGCAAGGGGCGGGGCGGGACCTACGAGCAGTACTTC. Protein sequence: CASKGRGGTYEQYF.

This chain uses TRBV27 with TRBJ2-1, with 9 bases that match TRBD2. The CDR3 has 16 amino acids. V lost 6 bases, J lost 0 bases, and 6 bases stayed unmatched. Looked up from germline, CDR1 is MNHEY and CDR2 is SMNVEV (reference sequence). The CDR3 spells CASSRISGSSYNEQFF. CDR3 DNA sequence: TGTGCCAGCAGCCGTATTAGCGGGAGCTCCTACAATGAGCAGTTCTTC.

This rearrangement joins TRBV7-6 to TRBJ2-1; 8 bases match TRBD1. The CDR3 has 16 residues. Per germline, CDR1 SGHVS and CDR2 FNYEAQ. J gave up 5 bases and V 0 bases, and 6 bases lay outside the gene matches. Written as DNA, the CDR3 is TGTGCCAGCAGCTTAGCGGACAGGGTACGCGACAATGAGCAGTTCTTC. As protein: CASSLADRVRDNEQFF.

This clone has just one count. CDR3 residues: CASSVAGGPLDTQYF. The CDR3 DNA follows: TGTGCCAGCAGCGTAGCGGGGGGGCCCCTTGATACGCAGTATTTT. This rearrangement joins TRBV9 to TRBJ2-3; 8 nucleotides agree with TRBD2. The CDR3 is 15 residues long. After removal of 0 bases from V and 6 bases from J, the junction contained 6 bases not matched to a gene. Per germline, CDR1 SGDLS and CDR2 YYNGEE.

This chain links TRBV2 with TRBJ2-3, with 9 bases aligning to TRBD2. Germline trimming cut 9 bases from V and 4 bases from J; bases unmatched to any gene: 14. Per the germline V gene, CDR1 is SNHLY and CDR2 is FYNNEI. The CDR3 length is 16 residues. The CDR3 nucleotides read TGTGCCAGAGAGCAATCACTAGCGGGCCGCTCAGATACGCAGTATTTT. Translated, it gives CAREQSLAGRSDTQYF. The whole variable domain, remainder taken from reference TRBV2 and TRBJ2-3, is EPEVTQTPSHQVTQMGQEVILRCVPISNHLYFYWYRQILGQKVEFLVSFYNNEISEKSEIFDDQFSVERPDGSNFTLKIRSTKLEDSAMYFCAREQSLAGRSDTQYFGPGTRLTVL.

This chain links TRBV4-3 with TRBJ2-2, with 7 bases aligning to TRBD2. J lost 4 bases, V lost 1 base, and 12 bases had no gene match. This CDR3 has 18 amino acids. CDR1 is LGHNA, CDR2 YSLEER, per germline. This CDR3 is CASSQGSRESPFTGELFF. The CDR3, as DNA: TGCGCCAGCAGCCAAGGGTCGCGGGAGAGCCCCTTCACCGGGGAGCTGTTTTTT.

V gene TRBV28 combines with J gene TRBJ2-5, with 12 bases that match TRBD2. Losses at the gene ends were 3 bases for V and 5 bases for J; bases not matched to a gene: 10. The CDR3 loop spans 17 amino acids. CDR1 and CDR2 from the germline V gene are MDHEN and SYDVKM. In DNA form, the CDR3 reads TGTGCCAGCAGTTTGCCTCTACTAGCGGGAGGTCAGGAGACCCAGTACTTC. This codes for CASSLPLLAGGQETQYF.

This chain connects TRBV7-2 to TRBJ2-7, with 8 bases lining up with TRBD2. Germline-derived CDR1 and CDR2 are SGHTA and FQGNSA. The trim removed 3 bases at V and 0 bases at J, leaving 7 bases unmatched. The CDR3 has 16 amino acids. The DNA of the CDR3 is TGTGCCAGCAGCTTGGACCTCCGGGGGGGCTCCTACGAGCAGTACTTC. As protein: CASSLDLRGGSYEQYF.

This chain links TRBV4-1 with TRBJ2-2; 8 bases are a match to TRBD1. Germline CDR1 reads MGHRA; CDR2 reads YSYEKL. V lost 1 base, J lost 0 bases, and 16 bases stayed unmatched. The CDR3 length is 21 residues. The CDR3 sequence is CASSQVTAGTGLFANTGELFF. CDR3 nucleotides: TGCGCCAGCAGCCAAGTTACCGCAGGGACAGGACTTTTCGCGAACACCGGGGAGCTGTTTTTT.

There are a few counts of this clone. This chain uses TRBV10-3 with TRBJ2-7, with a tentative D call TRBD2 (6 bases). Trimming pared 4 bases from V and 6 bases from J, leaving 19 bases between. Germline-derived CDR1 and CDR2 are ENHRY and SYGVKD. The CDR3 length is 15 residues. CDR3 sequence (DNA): TGTGCCATCAGTGCACAAACTAGCCTCGACTCCGAGCAGTACTTC. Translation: CAISAQTSLDSEQYF.

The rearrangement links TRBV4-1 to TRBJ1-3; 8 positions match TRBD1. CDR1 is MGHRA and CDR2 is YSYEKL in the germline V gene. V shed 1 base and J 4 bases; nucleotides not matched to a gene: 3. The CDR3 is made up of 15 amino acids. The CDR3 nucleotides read TGCGCCAGCAGCCAAGGGACAGGGAGAGGAAACACCATATATTTT. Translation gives CASSQGTGRGNTIYF.

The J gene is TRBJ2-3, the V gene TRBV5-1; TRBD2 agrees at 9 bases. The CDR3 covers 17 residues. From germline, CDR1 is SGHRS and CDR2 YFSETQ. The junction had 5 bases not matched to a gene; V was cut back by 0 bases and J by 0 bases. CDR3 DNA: TGCGCCAGCAGCTTGGTTCTAGCGGGGCCTAGCACAGATACGCAGTATTTT. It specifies CASSLVLAGPSTDTQYF.

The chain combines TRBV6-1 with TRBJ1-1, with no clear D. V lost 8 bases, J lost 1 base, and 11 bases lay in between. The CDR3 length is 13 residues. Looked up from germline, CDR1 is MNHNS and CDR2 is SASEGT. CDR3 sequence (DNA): TGTGCCAGCGTCGGGGTCAGGAACACTGAAGCTTTCTTT. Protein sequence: CASVGVRNTEAFF.

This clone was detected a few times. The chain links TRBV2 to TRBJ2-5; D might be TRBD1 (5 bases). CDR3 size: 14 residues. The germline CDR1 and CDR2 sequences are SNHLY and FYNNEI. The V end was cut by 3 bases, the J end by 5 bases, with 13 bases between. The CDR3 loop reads CASSEQGGRETQYF. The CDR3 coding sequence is TGTGCCAGCAGTGAGCAGGGTGGTCGGGAGACCCAGTACTTC. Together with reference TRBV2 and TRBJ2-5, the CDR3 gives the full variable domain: EPEVTQTPSHQVTQMGQEVILRCVPISNHLYFYWYRQILGQKVEFLVSFYNNEISEKSEIFDDQFSVERPDGSNFTLKIRSTKLEDSAMYFCASSEQGGRETQYFGPGTRLLVL.

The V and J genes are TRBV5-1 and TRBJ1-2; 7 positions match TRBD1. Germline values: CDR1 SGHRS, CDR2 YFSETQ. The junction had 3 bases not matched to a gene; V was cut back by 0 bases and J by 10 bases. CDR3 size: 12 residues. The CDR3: CASSLADRDYTF. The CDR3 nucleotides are TGCGCCAGCAGCTTGGCTGACAGGGACTACACCTTC. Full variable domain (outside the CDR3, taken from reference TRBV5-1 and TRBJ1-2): KAGVTQTPRYLIKTRGQQVTLSCSPISGHRSVSWYQQTPGQGLQFLFEYFSETQRNKGNFPGRFSGRQFSNSRSEMNVSTLELGDSALYLCASSLADRDYTFGSGTRLTVV.

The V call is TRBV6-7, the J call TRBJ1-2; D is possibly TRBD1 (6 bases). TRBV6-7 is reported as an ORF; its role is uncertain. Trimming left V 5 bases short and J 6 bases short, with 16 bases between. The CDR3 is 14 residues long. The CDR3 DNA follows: TGTGCCAGCAGTACCGCGGACAGCTCTAATGGCTACACCTTC. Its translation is CASSTADSSNGYTF.

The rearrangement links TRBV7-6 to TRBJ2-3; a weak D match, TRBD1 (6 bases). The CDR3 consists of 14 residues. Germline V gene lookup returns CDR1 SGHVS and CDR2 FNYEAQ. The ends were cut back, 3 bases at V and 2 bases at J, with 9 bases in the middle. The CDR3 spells CASSLRDNTDTQYF. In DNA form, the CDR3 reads TGTGCCAGCAGCTTGAGGGACAACACAGATACGCAGTATTTT. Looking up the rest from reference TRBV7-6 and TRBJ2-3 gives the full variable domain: GAGVSQSPRYKVTKRGQDVALRCDPISGHVSLYWYRQALGQGPEFLTYFNYEAQQDKSGLPNDRFSAERPEGSISTLTIQRTEQRDSAMYRCASSLRDNTDTQYFGPGTRLTVL.

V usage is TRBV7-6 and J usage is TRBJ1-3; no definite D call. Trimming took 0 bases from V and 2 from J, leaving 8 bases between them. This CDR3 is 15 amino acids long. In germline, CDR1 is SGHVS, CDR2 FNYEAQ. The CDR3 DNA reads TGTGCCAGCAGCTTAGCTACGGGGACTGGAAACACCATATATTTT. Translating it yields CASSLATGTGNTIYF. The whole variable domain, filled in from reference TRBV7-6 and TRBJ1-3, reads GAGVSQSPRYKVTKRGQDVALRCDPISGHVSLYWYRQALGQGPEFLTYFNYEAQQDKSGLPNDRFSAERPEGSISTLTIQRTEQRDSAMYRCASSLATGTGNTIYFGEGSWLTVV.

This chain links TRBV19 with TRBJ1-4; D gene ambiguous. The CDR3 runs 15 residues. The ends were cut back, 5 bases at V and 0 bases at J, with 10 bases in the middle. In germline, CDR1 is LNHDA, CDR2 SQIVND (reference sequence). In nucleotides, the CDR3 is TGTGCCAGTAGTTTATACAGTGCAACTAATGAAAAACTGTTTTTT. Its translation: CASSLYSATNEKLFF.

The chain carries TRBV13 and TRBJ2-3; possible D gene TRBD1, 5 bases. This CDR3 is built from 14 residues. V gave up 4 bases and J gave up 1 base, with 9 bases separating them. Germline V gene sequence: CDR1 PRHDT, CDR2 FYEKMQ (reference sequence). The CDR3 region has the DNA TGTGCCAGCAGCTCAACAGGAGGCACAGATACGCAGTATTTT. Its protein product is CASSSTGGTDTQYF.

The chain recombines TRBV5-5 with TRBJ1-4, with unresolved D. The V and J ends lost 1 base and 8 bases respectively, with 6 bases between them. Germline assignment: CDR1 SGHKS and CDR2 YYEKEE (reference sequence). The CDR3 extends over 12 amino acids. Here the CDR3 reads CASSLREEKLFF. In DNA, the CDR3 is TGTGCCAGCAGCTTGAGGGAGGAAAAACTGTTTTTT.

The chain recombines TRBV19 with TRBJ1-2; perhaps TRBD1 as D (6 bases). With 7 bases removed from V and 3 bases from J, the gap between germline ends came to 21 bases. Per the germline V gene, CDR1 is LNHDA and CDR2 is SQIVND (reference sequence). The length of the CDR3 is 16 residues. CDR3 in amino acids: CASTLTRDTDHYGYTF. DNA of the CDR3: TGTGCCAGTACCTTAACCCGGGACACGGATCACTATGGCTACACCTTC.

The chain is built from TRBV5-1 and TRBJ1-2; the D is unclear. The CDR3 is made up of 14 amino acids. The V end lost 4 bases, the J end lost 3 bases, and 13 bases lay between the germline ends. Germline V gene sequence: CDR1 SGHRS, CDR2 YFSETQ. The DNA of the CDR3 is TGCGCCAGCAGCCCCGAAAAAGCCCACTATGGCTACACCTTC. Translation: CASSPEKAHYGYTF.

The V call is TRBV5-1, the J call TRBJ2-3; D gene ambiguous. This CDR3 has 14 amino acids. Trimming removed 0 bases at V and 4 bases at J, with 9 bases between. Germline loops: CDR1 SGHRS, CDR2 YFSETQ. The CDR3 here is CASSLVGAADTQYF. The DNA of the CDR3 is TGCGCCAGCAGCTTGGTGGGCGCAGCAGATACGCAGTATTTT.